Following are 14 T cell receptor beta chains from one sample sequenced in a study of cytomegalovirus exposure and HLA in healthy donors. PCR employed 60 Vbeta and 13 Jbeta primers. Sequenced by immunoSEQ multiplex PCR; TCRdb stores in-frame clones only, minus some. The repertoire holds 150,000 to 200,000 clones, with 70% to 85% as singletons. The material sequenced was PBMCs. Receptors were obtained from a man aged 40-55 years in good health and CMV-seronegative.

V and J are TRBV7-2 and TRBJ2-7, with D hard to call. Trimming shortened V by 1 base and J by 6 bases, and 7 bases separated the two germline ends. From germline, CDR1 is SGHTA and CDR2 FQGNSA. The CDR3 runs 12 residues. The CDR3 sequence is CASSLVSGEQYF. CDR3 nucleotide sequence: TGTGCCAGCAGCTTAGTATCGGGCGAGCAGTACTTC.

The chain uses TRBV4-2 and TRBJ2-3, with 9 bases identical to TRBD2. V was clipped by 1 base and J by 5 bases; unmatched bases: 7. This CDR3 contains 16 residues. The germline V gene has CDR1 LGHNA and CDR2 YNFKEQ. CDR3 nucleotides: TGTGCCAGCAGCCAAGTAGGTAGCGGGGGACAAGATACGCAGTATTTT. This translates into CASSQVGSGGQDTQYF.

This chain's CDR3 is CASSLRQNTEAFF. The CDR3 bases are TGTGCCAGCAGCTTAAGACAGAACACTGAAGCTTTCTTT. The genes are TRBV11-2 and TRBJ1-1, with D hard to call. The CDR3 runs 13 residues. Germline lookup yields CDR1 SGHAT and CDR2 FQNNGV. The V end lost 2 bases, the J end lost 1 base, and 5 bases lay between the germline ends.

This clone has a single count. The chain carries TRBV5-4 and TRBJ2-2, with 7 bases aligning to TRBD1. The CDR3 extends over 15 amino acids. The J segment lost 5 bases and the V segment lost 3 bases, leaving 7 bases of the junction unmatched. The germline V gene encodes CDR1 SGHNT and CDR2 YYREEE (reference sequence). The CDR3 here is CASSSTGVGTGELFF. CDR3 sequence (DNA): TGTGCCAGCAGCTCAACAGGGGTGGGGACCGGGGAGCTGTTTTTT.

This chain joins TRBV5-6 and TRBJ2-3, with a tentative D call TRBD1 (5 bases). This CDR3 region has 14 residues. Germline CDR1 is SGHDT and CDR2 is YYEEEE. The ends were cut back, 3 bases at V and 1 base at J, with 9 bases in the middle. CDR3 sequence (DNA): TGTGCCAGCAGCTGGGCGACAGGCACAGATACGCAGTATTTT. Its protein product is CASSWATGTDTQYF.

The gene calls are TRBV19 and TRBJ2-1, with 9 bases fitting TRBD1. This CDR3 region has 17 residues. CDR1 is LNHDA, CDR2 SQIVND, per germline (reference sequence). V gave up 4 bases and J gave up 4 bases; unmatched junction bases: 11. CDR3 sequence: CASSTGPTGTGYNEQFF. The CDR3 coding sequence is TGTGCCAGTAGTACCGGTCCGACCGGGACAGGGTACAATGAGCAGTTCTTC.

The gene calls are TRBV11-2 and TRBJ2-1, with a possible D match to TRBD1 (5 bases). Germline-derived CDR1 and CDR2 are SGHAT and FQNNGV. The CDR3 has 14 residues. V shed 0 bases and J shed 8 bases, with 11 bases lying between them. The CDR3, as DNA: TGTGCCAGCAGCTTAGAAAGGACAAACGATGAGCAGTTCTTC. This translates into CASSLERTNDEQFF.

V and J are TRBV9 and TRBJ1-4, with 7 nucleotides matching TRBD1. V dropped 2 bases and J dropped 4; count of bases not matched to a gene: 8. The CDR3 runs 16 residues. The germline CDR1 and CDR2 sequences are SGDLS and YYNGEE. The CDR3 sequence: CASSVGDSSLNEKLFF. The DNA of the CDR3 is TGTGCCAGCAGCGTCGGGGACAGTTCTCTTAATGAAAAACTGTTTTTT.

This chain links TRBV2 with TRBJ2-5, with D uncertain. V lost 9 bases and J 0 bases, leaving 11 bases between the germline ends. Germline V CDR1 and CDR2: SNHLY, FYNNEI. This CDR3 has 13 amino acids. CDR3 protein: CASARNHQETQYF. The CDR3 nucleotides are TGTGCCAGTGCTAGAAATCACCAAGAGACCCAGTACTTC.

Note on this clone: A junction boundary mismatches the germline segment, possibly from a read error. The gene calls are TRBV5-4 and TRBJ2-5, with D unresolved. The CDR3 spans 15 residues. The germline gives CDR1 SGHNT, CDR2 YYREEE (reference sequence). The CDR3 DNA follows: TGTGTCAGCAGCACCCGGGTCCTAAAAGAAGAGACCCAGTACTTC. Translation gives CVSSTRVLKEETQYF.

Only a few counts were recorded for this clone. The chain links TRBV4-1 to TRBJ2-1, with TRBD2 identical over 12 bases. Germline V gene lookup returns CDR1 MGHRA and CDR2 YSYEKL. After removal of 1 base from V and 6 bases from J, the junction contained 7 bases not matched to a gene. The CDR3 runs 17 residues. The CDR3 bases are TGCGCCAGCAGCCAAGTTACTCTAGCGGGGGGGCTCAATGAGCAGTTCTTC. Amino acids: CASSQVTLAGGLNEQFF.

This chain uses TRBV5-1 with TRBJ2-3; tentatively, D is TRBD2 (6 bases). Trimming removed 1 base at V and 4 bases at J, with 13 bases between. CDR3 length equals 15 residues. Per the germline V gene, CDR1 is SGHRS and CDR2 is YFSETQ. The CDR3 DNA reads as TGCGCCAGCAGCTTGAGGGGCACTAGCTCAGATACGCAGTATTTT. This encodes CASSLRGTSSDTQYF.

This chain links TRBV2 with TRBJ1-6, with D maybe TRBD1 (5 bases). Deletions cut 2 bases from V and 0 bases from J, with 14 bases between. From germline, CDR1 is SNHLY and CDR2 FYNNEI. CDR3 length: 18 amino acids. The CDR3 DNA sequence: TGTGCCAGCAGTGAAAGTGAAGGGGCGAGCTCCTATAATTCACCCCTCCACTTT. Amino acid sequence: CASSESEGASSYNSPLHF.

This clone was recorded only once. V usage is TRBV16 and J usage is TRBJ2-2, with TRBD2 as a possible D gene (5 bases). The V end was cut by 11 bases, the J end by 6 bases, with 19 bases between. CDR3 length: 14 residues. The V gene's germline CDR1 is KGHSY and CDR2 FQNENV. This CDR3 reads CAEGLIRNPGELFF. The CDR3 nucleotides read TGTGCCGAGGGCCTTATTAGAAACCCCGGGGAGCTGTTTTTT.